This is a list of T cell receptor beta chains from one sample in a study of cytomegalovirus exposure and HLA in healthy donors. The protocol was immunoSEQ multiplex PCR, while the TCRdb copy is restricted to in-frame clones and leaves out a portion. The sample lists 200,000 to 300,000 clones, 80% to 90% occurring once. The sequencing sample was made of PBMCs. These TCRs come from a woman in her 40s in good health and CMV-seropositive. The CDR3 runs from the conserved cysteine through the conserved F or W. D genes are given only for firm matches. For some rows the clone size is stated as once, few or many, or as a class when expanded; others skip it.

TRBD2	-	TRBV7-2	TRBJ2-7	CASSLAGLAGGYEQYF	TGTGCCAGCAGCTTAGCGGGACTAGCGGGAGGCTACGAGCAGTACTTC
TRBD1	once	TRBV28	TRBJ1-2	CASGQVYGYTF	TGTGCCAGCGGACAGGTCTATGGCTACACCTTC
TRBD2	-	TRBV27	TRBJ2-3	CATTGLAGGASTDTQYF	TGTGCCACCACGGGACTAGCGGGAGGAGCGAGCACAGATACGCAGTATTTT
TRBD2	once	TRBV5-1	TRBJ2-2	CASSLARGGFTNTGELFF	TGCGCCAGCAGCTTGGCCCGCGGGGGGTTTACGAACACCGGGGAGCTGTTTTTT
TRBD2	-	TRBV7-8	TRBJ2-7	CASGTSSSYEQYF	TGTGCCAGCGGGACTAGCTCTTCCTACGAGCAGTACTTC
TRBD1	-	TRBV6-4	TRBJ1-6	CASSEQGQGSPLHF	TGTGCCAGCAGTGAACAGGGGCAGGGTTCACCCCTCCACTTT
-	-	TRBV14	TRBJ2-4	CASSQDSDIEAKNIQYF	TGTGCCAGCAGCCAAGATTCCGACATTGAAGCCAAAAACATTCAGTACTTC
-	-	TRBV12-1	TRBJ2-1	CASSPPGTYKRDEQFF	TGTGCCAGCAGCCCCCCCGGGACTTATAAGAGGGATGAGCAGTTCTTC
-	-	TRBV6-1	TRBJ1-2	CASSEYKGPGYGYTF	TGTGCCAGCAGTGAATATAAGGGGCCGGGCTATGGCTACACCTTC
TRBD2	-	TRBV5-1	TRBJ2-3	CASSSTIAGTDTQYF	TGCGCCAGCAGCTCTACGATAGCGGGGACAGATACGCAGTATTTT
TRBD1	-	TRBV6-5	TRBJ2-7	CASSYRRDRTYEQYF	TGTGCCAGCAGTTACCGCCGGGACAGAACTTACGAGCAGTACTTC
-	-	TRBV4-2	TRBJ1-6	CASSQVPGRGDSPLHF	TGTGCCAGCAGCCAAGTTCCGGGCAGGGGTGATTCACCCCTCCACTTT
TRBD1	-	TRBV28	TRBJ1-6	CASSWQPGQGSSSYNSPLHF	TGTGCCAGCAGTTGGCAACCGGGACAGGGGTCGAGCTCCTATAATTCACCCCTCCACTTT
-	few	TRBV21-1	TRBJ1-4	CASSNPFKEDRGVEKLFF	TGTGCCAGCAGCAATCCCTTTAAGGAGGACAGGGGAGTCGAAAAACTGTTTTTT
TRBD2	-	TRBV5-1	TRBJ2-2	CASSPTSGTGELFF	TGCGCCAGCAGCCCTACTAGCGGCACCGGGGAGCTGTTTTTT
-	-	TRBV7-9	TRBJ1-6	CSSSLGDSGSPLHF	TGTTCCAGCAGCTTAGGGGACTCGGGGTCACCCCTCCACTTT
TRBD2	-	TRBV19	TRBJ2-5	CASSKEGLAGETQYF	TGTGCCAGTAGTAAGGAGGGACTAGCGGGGGAGACCCAGTACTTC
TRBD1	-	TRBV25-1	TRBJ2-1	CASSPPDRTYNEQFF	TGTGCCAGCAGTCCACCGGACAGGACCTACAATGAGCAGTTCTTC
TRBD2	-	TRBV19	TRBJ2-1	CATSDGGGILTSYNEQFF	TGTGCCACCTCAGATGGGGGAGGGATACTTACGTCCTACAATGAGCAGTTCTTC
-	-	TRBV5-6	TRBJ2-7	CASSLRAGGIYEQYF	TGTGCCAGCAGCTTGAGGGCAGGGGGGATCTACGAGCAGTACTTC
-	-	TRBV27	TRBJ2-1	CASSLGQELYNEQFF	TGTGCCAGCAGTTTGGGGCAGGAGCTTTACAATGAGCAGTTCTTC
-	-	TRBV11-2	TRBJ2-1	CASSKSGSRSNEQFF	TGTGCCAGCAGCAAAAGCGGGTCGAGGTCCAATGAGCAGTTCTTC
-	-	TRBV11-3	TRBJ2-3	CASSPTNSADTQYF	TGTGCCAGCAGCCCAACAAATTCTGCAGATACGCAGTATTTT
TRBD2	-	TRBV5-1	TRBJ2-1	CASSLETTSGDEQFF	TGCGCCAGCAGCTTGGAGACTACCAGCGGGGATGAGCAGTTCTTC
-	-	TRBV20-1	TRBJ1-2	CSASDTYGYTF	TGCAGTGCTTCGGACACTTATGGCTACACCTTC
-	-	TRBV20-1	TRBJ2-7	CSARAHYEQYF	TGCAGTGCTAGGGCTCACTACGAGCAGTACTTC
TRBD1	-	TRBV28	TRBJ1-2	CASSMGQGVYGYTF	TGTGCCAGCAGCATGGGACAGGGGGTCTATGGCTACACCTTC
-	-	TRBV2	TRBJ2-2	CASRDSRTTGELFF	TGTGCCAGCAGGGACAGCAGGACCACCGGGGAGCTGTTTTTT
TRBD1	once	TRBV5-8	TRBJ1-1	CASSLRPGQGTEAFF	TGTGCCAGCAGCTTGCGTCCGGGACAGGGCACTGAAGCTTTCTTT
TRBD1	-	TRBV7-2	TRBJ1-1	CASSMDRGNTEAFF	TGTGCCAGCAGCATGGACAGGGGGAACACTGAAGCTTTCTTT
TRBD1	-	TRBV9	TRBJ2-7	CASSPRGSGYEQYF	TGTGCCAGCAGCCCCAGGGGGTCGGGCTACGAGCAGTACTTC
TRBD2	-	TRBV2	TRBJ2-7	CASSEAPLAGGPEQYF	TGTGCCAGCAGTGAAGCTCCCCTAGCGGGAGGTCCCGAGCAGTACTTC
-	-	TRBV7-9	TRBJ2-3	CASSLSGSGTDTQYF	TGTGCCAGCAGCTTATCCGGGAGTGGCACAGATACGCAGTATTTT
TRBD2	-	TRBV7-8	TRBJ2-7	CASSLPSGSLEQYF	TGTGCCAGCAGCTTACCTAGCGGGAGTCTCGAGCAGTACTTC
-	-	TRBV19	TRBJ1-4	CASSAPEATNEKLFF	TGTGCCAGTAGTGCCCCGGAGGCGACTAATGAAAAACTGTTTTTT
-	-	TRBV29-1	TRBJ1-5	CSVVLAGGINQPQHF	TGCAGCGTTGTCCTCGCGGGGGGGATCAATCAGCCCCAGCATTTT
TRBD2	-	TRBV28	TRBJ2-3	CASRPTGRATDTQYF	TGTGCCAGCAGACCTACGGGGAGGGCAACAGATACGCAGTATTTT
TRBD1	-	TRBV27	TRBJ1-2	CASSLWGQGIGGYTF	TGTGCCAGCAGTTTATGGGGACAGGGGATCGGTGGCTACACCTTC
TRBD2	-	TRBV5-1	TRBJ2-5	CASRGTSGTETQYF	TGCGCCAGCAGAGGGACTAGCGGGACGGAGACCCAGTACTTC
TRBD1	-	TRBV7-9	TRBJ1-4	CSSSERGTGLSTNEKLFF	TGTTCCAGCAGCGAAAGGGGGACAGGACTATCAACTAATGAAAAACTGTTTTTT
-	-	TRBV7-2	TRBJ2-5	CASSLAPPSVRETQYF	TGTGCCAGCAGCTTAGCCCCCCCTAGCGTCCGTGAGACCCAGTACTTC
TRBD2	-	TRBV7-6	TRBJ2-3	CASSPLAGSTDTQYF	TGTGCCAGCAGCCCGTTAGCGGGAAGTACAGATACGCAGTATTTT
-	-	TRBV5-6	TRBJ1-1	CASSLSKHKGMNTEAFF	TGTGCCAGCAGCTTGAGTAAACATAAGGGGATGAACACTGAAGCTTTCTTT
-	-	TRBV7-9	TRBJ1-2	CASSLADSAPAAGYTF	TGTGCCAGCAGCTTAGCGGACAGTGCCCCCGCGGCAGGCTACACCTTC
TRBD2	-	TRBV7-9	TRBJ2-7	CASSLVLAGNEQYF	TGTGCCAGCAGCTTAGTACTAGCGGGAAACGAGCAGTACTTC
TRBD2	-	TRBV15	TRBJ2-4	CATSSLLAGDPNIQYF	TGTGCCACCAGCAGTTTACTAGCGGGAGACCCAAACATTCAGTACTTC
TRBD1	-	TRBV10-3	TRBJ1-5	CAISDPGQGDGSNQPQHF	TGTGCCATCAGTGATCCGGGACAGGGGGACGGTAGCAATCAGCCCCAGCATTTT
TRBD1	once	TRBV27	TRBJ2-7	CASSSDRGSHEQYF	TGTGCCAGCAGTTCCGACAGGGGATCCCACGAGCAGTACTTC
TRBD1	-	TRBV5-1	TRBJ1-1	CASSPDREVWNTEAFF	TGCGCCAGCAGCCCAGACAGGGAAGTATGGAACACTGAAGCTTTCTTT
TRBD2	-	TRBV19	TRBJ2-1	CASSMRTSGRLWEQFF	TGTGCCAGTAGTATGAGGACTAGCGGGAGACTGTGGGAGCAGTTCTTC
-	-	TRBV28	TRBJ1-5	CASSLKEGIPQHF	TGTGCCAGCAGTTTAAAGGAGGGAATACCCCAGCATTTT
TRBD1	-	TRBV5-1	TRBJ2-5	CASSWRQGVRETQYF	TGCGCCAGCAGCTGGAGACAGGGAGTCCGGGAGACCCAGTACTTC
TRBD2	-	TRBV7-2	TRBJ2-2	CASSFVAGGGGELFF	TGTGCCAGCAGCTTCGTAGCGGGGGGCGGAGGGGAGCTGTTTTTT
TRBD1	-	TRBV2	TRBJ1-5	CASRAPNATGTGLVLGNQPQHF	TGTGCCAGCAGGGCACCGAATGCGACCGGGACAGGGCTTGTACTTGGCAATCAGCCCCAGCATTTT
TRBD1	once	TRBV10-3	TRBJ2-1	CAISERDRGLDEQFF	TGTGCCATCAGTGAAAGGGACAGGGGGCTAGATGAGCAGTTCTTC
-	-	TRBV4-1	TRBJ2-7	CASSQEGLALSYEQYF	TGCGCCAGCAGCCAAGAGGGTCTAGCGCTTTCCTACGAGCAGTACTTC
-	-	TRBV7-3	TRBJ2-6	CASSPAGGNSGANVLTF	TGTGCCAGCAGCCCCGCAGGGGGGAACTCTGGGGCCAACGTCCTGACTTTC
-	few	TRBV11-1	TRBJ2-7	CASSLGQYEQYF	TGTGCCAGCAGCTTAGGCCAGTACGAGCAGTACTTC